This T cell receptor beta chain emerged from a study of CD8 T cells in Susac syndrome. With random hexamers, roughly 0.45 to 1 ug RNA was reverse transcribed. Using its own MiXCR run on the immunoSEQ multiplex PCR reads, TCRdb lists one record per CDR3 protein. Of some 170,000 distinct CDR3 sequences in the sample, roughly 94% were seen once. With 2 bases removed from V and 0 bases from J, the gap between germline ends came to 5 bases. The CDR3 extends over 13 amino acids. The specimen sequenced was CD4+ T cells from PBMCs. This clonotype was obtained from a human donor with multiple sclerosis. The chain uses TRBV12-3 or TRBV12-4 and TRBJ2-7; D gene unclear. CDR3 DNA sequence: TGTGCCAGCAGTTTAAAGGGCTCCTACGAGCAGTACTTC. The encoded protein is CASSLKGSYEQYF.